This record concerns one TCR beta chain sequence. Its antigen is not known. This entry belongs to a study of cytomegalovirus exposure and HLA in healthy donors. Study information: The 130 or so validation repertoires and the 666 first-cohort repertoires shared a platform, a later analysis reported.

The CDR3 is made up of 15 amino acids. In germline, CDR1 is MNHEY, CDR2 SMNVEV (reference sequence). Trimming cost V 5 bases and J 8 bases; bases outside gene matches: 11. Clones were read by immunoSEQ multiplex PCR, and TCRdb kept only the in-frame ones, dropping some. The repertoire holds 200,000 to 300,000 clones, less than 95% seen once, with 3% to 3.5% in the top ten. Study-wide points: Reportedly, cytomegalovirus status was diagnosed with high sensitivity and specificity.

The sample was PBMCs. The clonotype originates from a woman in her twenties or thirties in good health and CMV-seronegative. J is TRBJ2-1 and V is TRBV27; TRBD2 matches 8 bases. CDR3 residues: CASSPQAGAVDEQFF. In DNA form, the CDR3 reads TGTGCCAGCAGTCCTCAAGCGGGGGCCGTGGATGAGCAGTTCTTC.